This entry is about one TCR beta chain. No much larger clonotype is one base removed from it; base qualities were not supplied. These data originate in a study of T cells during gluten challenge in celiac disease (dated by TCRdb to 2015 to 2018). General notes on the study: Paired single-cell TCR sequencing was done for 7 or 8 challenge participants who showed a significant increase in HLA-DQ:gluten tetramer-binding T cells. On the Illumina MiSeq, paired-end 250 bp sequencing was performed for single-cell libraries and paired-end 300 bp sequencing was performed for bulk libraries. Blood was collected at baseline, day 6 and day 14 of the challenge, whereas duodenal biopsies were collected at baseline and day 14. The full study reports these points: In over 5 patients, about 11-45% of single-cell TCR-alpha/beta clonotypes seen at the latest time point had also been present at baseline, compared with about 51-56% in the bulk data. Clonal expansion rose on day 6, as shown by reduced sample-corrected Shannon diversity of circulating gluten-specific T cells. Gluten-specific T cells in the circulation reached a peak on day 6, and the day-6 repertoire appeared to be made up largely of expanded preexisting memory clonotypes.

The protocol used for the library was single-cell sequencing. Sequencing was carried out with an Illumina MiSeq. Paired single-cell TCR-alpha and TCR-beta sequences were amplified by three nested PCRs with multiplexed primers covering all TRA and TRB V genes. The authors processed their data as follows. Reads were preprocessed with selected pRESTO steps, and V, D, J genes and CDR3 junctions were assigned with IMGT/HighV-QUEST. Single cells were kept only if valid singletons with at most three chains, each supported by 100 or more reads. A clonotype was defined by identical paired TCR-alpha/beta nucleotide sequences, and sharing across patients of only about 0.2% pointed to negligible cross-contamination. In samples containing more than 20 cells, repertoire diversity was estimated using an undersampling-corrected Shannon index. The public reads were reanalyzed by TCRdb: fastp trimming at Q25, MiXCR alignment, in-frame beta chains only. Each CDR3 protein appears once, grouped with its most common genes and DNA. The V and J calls reflect TCRdb's pipeline rather than the authors' work. This sample's table carries 87 distinct CDR3 sequences.

Its CDR3 holds 13 amino acids, cysteine through phenylalanine. Only the CDR3 DNA is retained, 39 bases long and in frame from the first base. V and J lose 4 bases and 7 bases, and a span of 11 bases separates them. For CDR1 and CDR2, the germline V gene lists SGHTA and FQGNSA. Treated celiac disease patients on a gluten-free diet underwent a 14-day oral dietary gluten challenge to study recall of gluten-specific T cells. For lamina propria, live cells were gated as tetramer-binding CD3+ CD8- CD4+ T cells, with CD11c, CD14, CD15, CD19 and CD56 cells excluded. An Aria II cell sorter was used to sort cells as single cells, and also in bulk when tetramer-positive cells were relatively plentiful. At baseline and on day 14, eight duodenal biopsies were obtained from every challenged patient. Biopsies were treated with EDTA to remove epithelium, digested with collagenase, homogenized and filtered to yield cryopreserved lamina propria cell suspensions. Before tetramer-binding CD4+ T cells were sorted, thawed cells were stained with a pool of PE-conjugated HLA-DQ:gluten tetramers that present immunodominant gluten epitopes.

This TCR derives from a female donor with celiac disease. The source material was gluten-specific CD4+ T cells sorted from the duodenum using tetramers, sampled at baseline or on day 14 of gluten challenge (not recorded which). The V gene is TRBV7-2 and the J gene is TRBJ2-4, with TRBD2 perhaps the D gene, on 6 matching bases. The CDR3 is CASSSRGGNIQYF. The nucleotide sequence is given as TGTGCCAGCAGCTCCCGTGGGGGGAACATTCAGTACTTC.